Included here is one TCR beta chain sequence, with context. The team ran DNA from unsorted PBMCs on ten immunoSEQ deep assay plates for sequencing. In the original processing: With immunoSEQ giving junction-only sequences and no quality scores, filtering differed. The data were produced by immunoSEQ multiplex PCR, yet TCRdb's version contains in-frame clones alone and is incomplete. V, J and clone size are those of that table, while D and trimming were read from the DNA. The sample has about 470,000 clones; roughly three quarters are singletons. The sample comes from a study of shared clonotypes between healthy human individuals. The V and J ends lost 5 bases and 7 bases respectively, with 13 bases between them. Germline V CDR1 and CDR2: SGHRS, YFSETQ. The CDR3 loop spans 13 amino acids.

The J gene is TRBJ2-4, the V gene TRBV5-1; no firm D call. The TCR originated in a woman aged 40 to 55 in good health. Some clones in this sample may be carry-over from other donors' samples. Sequencing used PBMCs. The CDR3 here is CASRKTVENIQYF. The CDR3 DNA sequence: TGCGCCAGCAGAAAAACAGTTGAGAACATTCAGTACTTC.